This record covers a single T cell receptor (beta chain). Method: immunoSEQ multiplex PCR; TCRdb's copy keeps in-frame clones and lacks some. The table shows approximately 75,000 clones, with around 89% occurring only once. The CDR3 loop spans 15 amino acids. V was clipped by 0 bases and J by 7 bases; unmatched bases: 7. CDR1 and CDR2 from the germline V gene are SGDLS and YYNGEE. This record comes from a study of blood T cell repertoires in COVID-19. Turning to the study itself: There were acute and convalescent COVID-19 samples, and they came from the United States, Italy and Spain. T cells, B-cell-depleted T cells, or PBMCs supplied cDNA or gDNA.

The chain is built from TRBV9 and TRBJ1-2; 9 bases agree with TRBD1. The source material was peripheral blood. The source of this sequence is a man aged 55 to 69 with acute or convalescent COVID-19. The CDR3 loop reads CASSVAGQGISGYTF. CDR3 sequence (DNA): TGTGCCAGCAGCGTAGCGGGACAGGGCATTAGTGGCTACACCTTC.